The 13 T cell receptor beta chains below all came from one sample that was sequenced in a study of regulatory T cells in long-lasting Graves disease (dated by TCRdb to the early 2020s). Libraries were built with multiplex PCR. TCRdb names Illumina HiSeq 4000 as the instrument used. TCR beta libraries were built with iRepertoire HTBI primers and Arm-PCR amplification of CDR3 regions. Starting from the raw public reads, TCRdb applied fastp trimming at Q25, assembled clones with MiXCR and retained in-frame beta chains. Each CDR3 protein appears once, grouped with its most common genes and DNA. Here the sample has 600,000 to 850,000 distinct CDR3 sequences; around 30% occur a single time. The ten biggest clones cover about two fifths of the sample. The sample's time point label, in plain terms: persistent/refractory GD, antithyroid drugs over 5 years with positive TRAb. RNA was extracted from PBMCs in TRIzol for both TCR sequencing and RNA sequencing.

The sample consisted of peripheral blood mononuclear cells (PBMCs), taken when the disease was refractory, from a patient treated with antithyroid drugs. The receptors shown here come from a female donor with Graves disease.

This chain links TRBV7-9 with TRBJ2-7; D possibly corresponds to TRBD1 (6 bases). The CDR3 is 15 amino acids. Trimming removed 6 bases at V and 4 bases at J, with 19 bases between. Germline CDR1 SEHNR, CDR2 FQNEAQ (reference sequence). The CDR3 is CASSTPLTGPYEQYF. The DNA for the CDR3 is TGTGCCAGCAGTACCCCCCTGACAGGCCCGTACGAGCAGTACTTC.

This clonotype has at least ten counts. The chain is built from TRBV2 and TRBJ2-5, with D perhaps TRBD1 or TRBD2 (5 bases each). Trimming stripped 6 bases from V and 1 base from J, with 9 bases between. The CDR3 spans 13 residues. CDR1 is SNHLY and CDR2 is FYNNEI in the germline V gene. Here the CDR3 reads CASSRDVQETQYF. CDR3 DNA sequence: TGTGCCAGCAGCCGGGACGTCCAAGAGACCCAGTACTTC.

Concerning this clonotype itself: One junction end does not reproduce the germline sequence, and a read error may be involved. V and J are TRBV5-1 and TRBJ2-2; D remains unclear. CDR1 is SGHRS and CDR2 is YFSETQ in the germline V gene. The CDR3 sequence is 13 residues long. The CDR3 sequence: CASRSVDTGELFF. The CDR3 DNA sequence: TGTGCCAGCCGCTCGGTGGACACCGGGGAGCTGTTTTTT.

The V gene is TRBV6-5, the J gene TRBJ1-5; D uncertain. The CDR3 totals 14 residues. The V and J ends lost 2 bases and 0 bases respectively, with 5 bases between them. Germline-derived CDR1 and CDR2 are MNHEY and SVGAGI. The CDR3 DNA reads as TGTGCCAGCAGTTACGCCCTTAGCAATCAGCCCCAGCATTTT. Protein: CASSYALSNQPQHF.

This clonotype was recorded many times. CDR3 nucleotide sequence: TGTGCCAGCAGGAGTCAGGTGGTCTACGAGCAGTACTTC. Translation: CASRSQVVYEQYF. This chain uses TRBV28 with TRBJ2-7, with unresolved D. This CDR3 has 13 amino acids. Germline CDR1 MDHEN, CDR2 SYDVKM. Trimming stripped 6 bases from V and 3 bases from J, with 12 bases between.

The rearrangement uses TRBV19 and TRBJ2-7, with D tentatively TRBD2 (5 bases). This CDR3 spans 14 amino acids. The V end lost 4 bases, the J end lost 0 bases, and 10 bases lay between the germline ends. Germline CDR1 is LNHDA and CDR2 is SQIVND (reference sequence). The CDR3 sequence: CASSNGDFSYEQYF. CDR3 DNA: TGTGCCAGTAGTAACGGGGATTTCTCCTACGAGCAGTACTTC. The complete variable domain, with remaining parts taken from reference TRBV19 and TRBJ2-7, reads DGGITQSPKYLFRKEGQNVTLSCEQNLNHDAMYWYRQDPGQGLRLIYYSQIVNDFQKGDIAEGYSVSREKKESFPLTVTSAQKNPTAFYLCASSNGDFSYEQYFGPGTRLTVT.

CDR3 coding DNA: TGTGCCAGCAGTTACCGGGAGGGCCGTTCTGTCCAGTACTTC. Amino acid sequence: CASSYREGRSVQYF. The chain carries TRBV6-5 and TRBJ2-5; 8 positions match TRBD2. CDR1 is MNHEY and CDR2 is SVGAGI in the germline V gene. The J segment lost 10 bases and the V segment lost 2 bases, leaving 9 bases of the junction unmatched. This CDR3 contains 14 residues.

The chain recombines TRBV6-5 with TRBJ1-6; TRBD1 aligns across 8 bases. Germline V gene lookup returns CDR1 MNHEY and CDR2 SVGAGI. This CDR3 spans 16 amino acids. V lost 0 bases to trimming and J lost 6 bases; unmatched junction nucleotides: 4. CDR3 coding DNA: TGTGCCAGCAGTTACTCCGGGACAGGATCTAATTCACCCCTCCACTTT. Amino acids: CASSYSGTGSNSPLHF.

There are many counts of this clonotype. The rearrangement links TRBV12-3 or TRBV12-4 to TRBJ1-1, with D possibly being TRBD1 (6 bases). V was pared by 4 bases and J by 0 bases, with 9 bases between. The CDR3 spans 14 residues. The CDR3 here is CASSYGQLNTEAFF. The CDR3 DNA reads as TGTGCCAGCAGTTACGGACAGCTGAACACTGAAGCTTTCTTT.

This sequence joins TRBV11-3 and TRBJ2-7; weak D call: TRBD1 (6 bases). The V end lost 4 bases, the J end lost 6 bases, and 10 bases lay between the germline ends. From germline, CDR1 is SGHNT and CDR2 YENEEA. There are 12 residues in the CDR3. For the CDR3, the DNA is TGTGCCAGCAGCTGGGAAGGGGGCGAGCAGTACTTC. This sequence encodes CASSWEGGEQYF.

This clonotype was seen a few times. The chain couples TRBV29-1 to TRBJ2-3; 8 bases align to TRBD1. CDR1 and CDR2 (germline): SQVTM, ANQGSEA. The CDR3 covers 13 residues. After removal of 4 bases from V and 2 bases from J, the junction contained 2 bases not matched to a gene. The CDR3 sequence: CSVGTGYTDTQYF. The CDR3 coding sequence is TGCAGCGTTGGGACAGGGTACACAGATACGCAGTATTTT.

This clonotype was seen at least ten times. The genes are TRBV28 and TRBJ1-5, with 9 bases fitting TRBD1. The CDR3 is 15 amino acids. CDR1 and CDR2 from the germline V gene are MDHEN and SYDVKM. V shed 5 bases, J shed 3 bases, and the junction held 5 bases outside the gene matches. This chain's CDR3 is CASSKGTGNNQPQHF. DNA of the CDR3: TGTGCCAGCAGTAAGGGGACAGGGAACAATCAGCCCCAGCATTTT.

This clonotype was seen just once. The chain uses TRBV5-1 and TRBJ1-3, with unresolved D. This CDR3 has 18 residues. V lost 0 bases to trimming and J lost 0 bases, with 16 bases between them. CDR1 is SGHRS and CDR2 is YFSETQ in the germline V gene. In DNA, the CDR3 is TGCGCCAGCAGCTTGGAAGGAGTTCAGGCGAGCTCTGGAAACACCATATATTTT. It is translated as CASSLEGVQASSGNTIYF.